Sequencing of this T cell receptor (beta chain) was carried out in a study of beta chain features in type 1 diabetes. What was sequenced were expressed TCRB transcripts, since all of the isolated RNA had been reverse transcribed. Generated by immunoSEQ multiplex PCR, the TCRdb table keeps only in-frame clones and is missing some. Of about 620,000 clones listed, around 16% were seen once; the top ten hold approximately 0.099%. Germline assignment: CDR1 MGHRA and CDR2 YSYEKL. The CDR3 totals 16 residues. V lost 0 bases and J 5 bases, leaving 13 bases between the germline ends. The V and J genes are TRBV4-1 and TRBJ1-4; D uncertain. The clonotype originates from a man aged 18 to 30 in good health. The sample was naive CD4+ T cells from blood. The CDR3 DNA reads TGCGCCAGCAGCCAAGATTTTGGAAAAGGAAATGAAAAACTGTTTTTT. It yields the protein CASSQDFGKGNEKLFF.